The 2 T cell receptor beta chains given below trace back to one sample, sequenced in a study of OX40 agonist ivuxolimab in advanced cancers. The table came from immunoSEQ multiplex PCR; TCRdb's copy has only in-frame clones and leaves some out. The sample lists roughly 63,000 clones, 85% to 90% occurring once. The sample in question was CD4+ or CD8+ T cells sorted from blood, obtained in a trial of the OX40 agonist ivuxolimab. The receptor set was obtained from an adult with an advanced solid tumor such as melanoma, head and neck, liver or kidney cancer.

The chain couples TRBV5-1 to TRBJ2-7, with 8 nucleotides matching TRBD1. The CDR3 loop spans 13 amino acids. V trimming: 3 bases; J trimming: 6 bases; junction bases outside the gene matches: 5. The germline gives CDR1 SGHRS, CDR2 YFSETQ. CDR3 residues: CASSWGTGAEQYF. The CDR3 nucleotides read TGCGCCAGCAGCTGGGGGACAGGAGCCGAGCAGTACTTC. Full variable domain (missing parts from reference TRBV5-1 and TRBJ2-7): KAGVTQTPRYLIKTRGQQVTLSCSPISGHRSVSWYQQTPGQGLQFLFEYFSETQRNKGNFPGRFSGRQFSNSRSEMNVSTLELGDSALYLCASSWGTGAEQYFGPGTRLTVT.

This clone was detected a few times. The J gene is TRBJ2-6, the V gene TRBV19; the D is unclear. The CDR3 is 14 residues long. Between the trimmed V and J ends, which lost 5 bases and 2 bases, there was a span of 7 bases. Per germline, CDR1 LNHDA and CDR2 SQIVND (reference sequence). The CDR3 reads CASSFDTGANVLTF. The DNA of the CDR3 is TGTGCCAGTAGTTTCGATACTGGGGCCAACGTCCTGACTTTC.